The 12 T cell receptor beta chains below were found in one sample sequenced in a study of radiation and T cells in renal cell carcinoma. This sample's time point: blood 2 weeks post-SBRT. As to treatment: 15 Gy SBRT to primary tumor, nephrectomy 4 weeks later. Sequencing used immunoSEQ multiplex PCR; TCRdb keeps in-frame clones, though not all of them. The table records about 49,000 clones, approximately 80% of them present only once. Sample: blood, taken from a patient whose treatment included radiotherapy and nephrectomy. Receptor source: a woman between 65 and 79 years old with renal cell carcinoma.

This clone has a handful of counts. The CDR3 sequence: CASSDRDYNEQFF. For the CDR3, the DNA is TGTGCCAGCTCCGACAGGGATTACAATGAGCAGTTCTTC. This sequence joins TRBV2 and TRBJ2-1, with 7 positions matching TRBD1. Germline CDR1 reads SNHLY; CDR2 reads FYNNEI. The trim removed 8 bases at V and 4 bases at J, leaving 5 bases unmatched. This CDR3 has 13 residues.

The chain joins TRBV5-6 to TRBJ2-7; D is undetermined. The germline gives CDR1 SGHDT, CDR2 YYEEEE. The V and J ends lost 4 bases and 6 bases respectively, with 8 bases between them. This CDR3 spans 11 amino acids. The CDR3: CASSQFSEQYF. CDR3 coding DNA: TGTGCCAGCAGCCAATTTTCCGAGCAGTACTTC.

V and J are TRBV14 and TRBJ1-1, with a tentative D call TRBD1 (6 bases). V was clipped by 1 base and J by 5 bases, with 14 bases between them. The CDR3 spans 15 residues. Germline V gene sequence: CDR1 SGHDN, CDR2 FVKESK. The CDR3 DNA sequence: TGTGCCAGCAGCCAAGGACGGGGGGCGCGGACTGAAGCTTTCTTT. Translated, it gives CASSQGRGARTEAFF. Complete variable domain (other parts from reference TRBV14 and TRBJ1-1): EAGVTQFPSHSVIEKGQTVTLRCDPISGHDNLYWYRRVMGKEIKFLLHFVKESKQDESGMPNNRFLAERTGGTYSTLKVQPAELEDSGVYFCASSQGRGARTEAFFGQGTRLTVV.

Here the CDR3 reads CASSQASRAGGSSYNEQFF. CDR3 nucleotide sequence: TGTGCCAGCAGCCAAGCCTCCCGGGCGGGCGGGAGCTCCTACAATGAGCAGTTCTTC. The chain recombines TRBV4-2 with TRBJ2-1; the match to TRBD2 covers 7 bases. The germline CDR1 and CDR2 sequences are LGHNA and YNFKEQ. Trimming at V came to 1 base and at J to 0 bases, leaving 12 bases not matched to a gene. This CDR3 has 19 amino acids.

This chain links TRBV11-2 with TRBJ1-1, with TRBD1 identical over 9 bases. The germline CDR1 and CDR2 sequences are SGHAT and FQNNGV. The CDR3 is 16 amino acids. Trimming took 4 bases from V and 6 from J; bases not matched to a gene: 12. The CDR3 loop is CASSSSIGTGFAEAFF. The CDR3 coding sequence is TGTGCCAGCAGCTCCTCAATCGGGACAGGGTTTGCTGAAGCTTTCTTT.

The CDR3 DNA follows: TGTGCCAGCTCCCGAGGACAGCCCTACCAAGAGACCCAGTACTTC. It encodes CASSRGQPYQETQYF. The chain has TRBV18 and TRBJ2-5; tentative D call: TRBD1 (6 bases). The germline CDR1 and CDR2 sequences are KGHSH and LQKENI. V was shortened by 6 bases and J by 0 bases, with 14 bases between the two germline ends. This CDR3 comprises 15 residues.

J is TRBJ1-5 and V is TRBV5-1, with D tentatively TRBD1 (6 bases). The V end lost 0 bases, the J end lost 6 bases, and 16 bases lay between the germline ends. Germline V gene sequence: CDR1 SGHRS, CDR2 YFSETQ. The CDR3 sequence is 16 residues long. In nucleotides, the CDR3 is TGCGCCAGCAGCTTGGAGCCCGGGGGCGATGGTCAGCCCCAGCATTTT. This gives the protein CASSLEPGGDGQPQHF.

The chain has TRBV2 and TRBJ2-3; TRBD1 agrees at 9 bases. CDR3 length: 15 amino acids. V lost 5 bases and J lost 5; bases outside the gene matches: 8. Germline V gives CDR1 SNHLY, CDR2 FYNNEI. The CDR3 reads CASSYRGRGVDTQYF. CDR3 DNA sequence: TGTGCCAGCAGTTACAGGGGGCGCGGGGTAGATACGCAGTATTTT.

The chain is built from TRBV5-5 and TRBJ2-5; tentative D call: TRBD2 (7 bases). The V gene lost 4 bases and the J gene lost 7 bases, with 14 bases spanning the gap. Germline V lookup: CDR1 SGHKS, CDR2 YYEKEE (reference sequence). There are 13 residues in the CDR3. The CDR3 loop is CASSVNREGTQYF. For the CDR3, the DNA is TGTGCCAGCAGCGTGAACAGGGAGGGGACCCAGTACTTC.

The CDR3 reads CASTSPSNQPQHF. Written as DNA, the CDR3 is TGTGCCAGCACAAGTCCTAGCAATCAGCCCCAGCATTTT. The rearrangement uses TRBV21-1 and TRBJ1-5. TRBV21-1 is shown as a pseudogene. The CDR3 is 13 amino acids.

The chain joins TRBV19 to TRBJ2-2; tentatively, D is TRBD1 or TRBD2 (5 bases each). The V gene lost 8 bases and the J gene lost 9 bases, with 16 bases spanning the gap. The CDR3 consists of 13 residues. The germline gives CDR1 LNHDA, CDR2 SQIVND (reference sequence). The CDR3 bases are TGTGCCAGTTATCGACCGGGGCACCGGGAGCTGTTTTTT. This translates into CASYRPGHRELFF.

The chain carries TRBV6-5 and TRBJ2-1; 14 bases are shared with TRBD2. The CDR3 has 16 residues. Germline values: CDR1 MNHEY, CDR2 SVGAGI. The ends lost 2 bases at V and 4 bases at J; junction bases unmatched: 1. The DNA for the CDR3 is TGTGCCAGCAGTTACGGACTAGCGGGAGGTTACAATGAGCAGTTCTTC. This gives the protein CASSYGLAGGYNEQFF.